Below are 12 T cell receptor beta chains sequenced from a single sample in a study of T cells in Graves' hyperthyroidism and ophthalmopathy. RNA transcripts yielded amplified TCR beta CDR3 regions. Initially, a first-round RT-PCR of the TCR CDR3 employed the HTBI primer set. TCRdb used MiXCR to reprocess the multiplex PCR reads, holding one entry per CDR3 protein. The sample has some 350,000 distinct CDR3 sequences, about an eighth seen once; the top ten hold 30% to 40%. The sample consisted of blood. Receptors were obtained from a woman in her thirties or forties with Graves' ophthalmopathy.

This clonotype was picked up many times. The V and J genes are TRBV13 and TRBJ2-1, with TRBD2 identical over 10 bases. This CDR3 contains 15 residues. Per the germline V gene, CDR1 is PRHDT and CDR2 is FYEKMQ (reference sequence). J gave up 4 bases and V 5 bases, and 5 bases lay outside the gene matches. The CDR3 loop is CASSHSGGPYNEQFF. The DNA of the CDR3 is TGTGCCAGCAGCCATAGCGGGGGGCCGTACAATGAGCAGTTCTTC. Based on the CDR3 plus reference TRBV13 and TRBJ2-1, the full variable domain is AAGVIQSPRHLIKEKRETATLKCYPIPRHDTVYWYQQGPGQDPQFLISFYEKMQSDKGSIPDRFSAQQFSDYHSELNMSSLELGDSALYFCASSHSGGPYNEQFFGPGTRLTVL.

The sample holds many counts of this clonotype. The chain employs TRBV24-1 and TRBJ2-1; 11 bases agree with TRBD2. Germline CDR1 KGHDR, CDR2 SFDVKD. CDR3 size: 16 residues. Trimming removed 3 bases from V and 3 bases from J; junction bases left unmatched: 3. The CDR3 protein is CATSDRTSGSYNEQFF. DNA of the CDR3: TGTGCCACCAGTGATCGAACTAGCGGGAGCTACAATGAGCAGTTCTTC.

This clonotype was observed many times. The J gene is TRBJ2-1, the V gene TRBV2, with 11 bases identical to TRBD2. V lost 5 bases to trimming and J lost 6 bases; unmatched junction nucleotides: 6. Germline CDR1 and CDR2: SNHLY and FYNNEI. The CDR3 has 15 residues. CDR3: CASSTPGLAVNEQFF. As DNA, the CDR3 is TGTGCCAGCAGTACCCCGGGACTAGCGGTCAATGAGCAGTTCTTC.

This clonotype was observed a handful of times. The V gene is TRBV6-1, the J gene TRBJ2-7, with 7 bases lining up with TRBD1. This CDR3 has 18 residues. The V and J ends lost 2 bases and 6 bases, in that order; junction bases with no gene match: 19. CDR1 MNHNS and CDR2 SASEGT come from the germline V gene. This CDR3 reads CASSEPYVRTGVVSEQYF. The CDR3 bases are TGTGCCAGCAGTGAACCGTACGTTCGTACAGGGGTGGTCTCCGAGCAGTACTTC.

The chain joins TRBV9 to TRBJ2-1; 8 bases agree with TRBD2. The ends lost 3 bases at V and 7 bases at J; junction bases unmatched: 6. Germline CDR1 reads SGDLS; CDR2 reads YYNGEE. The CDR3 runs 14 residues. CDR3 in DNA: TGTGCCAGCAGCGAGGGGGGACTAGTAAATGAGCAGTTCTTC. This codes for CASSEGGLVNEQFF.

The rearrangement joins TRBV3-1 to TRBJ2-7; D remains unclear. In germline, CDR1 is LGHDT, CDR2 YNNKEL (reference sequence). The V gene lost 3 bases and the J gene lost 4 bases, with 7 bases spanning the gap. There are 12 residues in the CDR3. CDR3 in amino acids: CASSHQEYEQYF. The CDR3 DNA reads TGTGCCAGCAGCCATCAAGAGTACGAGCAGTACTTC.

This clonotype was seen repeatedly, ten times or more. The gene calls are TRBV12-3 or TRBV12-4 and TRBJ2-3; no clear D. The V end was cut by 2 bases, the J end by 7 bases, with 16 bases between. The CDR3 has 15 amino acids. The CDR3 nucleotides read TGTGCCAGCAGTTTATATAGGCTGAAAGTCAATACGCAGTATTTT. It codes for CASSLYRLKVNTQYF.

The chain links TRBV5-6 to TRBJ2-2; D possibly corresponds to TRBD1 (6 bases). Germline V CDR1 and CDR2: SGHDT, YYEEEE. V was pared by 6 bases and J by 4 bases, with 16 bases between. The CDR3 extends over 15 amino acids. CDR3 loop: CASTEQGSATGELFF. The CDR3 nucleotides are TGTGCCAGCACCGAACAGGGTTCGGCCACCGGGGAGCTGTTTTTT.

At least ten counts were recorded for this clonotype. The chain combines TRBV15 with TRBJ1-2; possibly TRBD1 for D (5 bases). This CDR3 region has 13 residues. Trimming took 0 bases from V and 7 from J, leaving 9 bases between them. The germline V gene encodes CDR1 LNHNV and CDR2 YYDKDF (reference sequence). The CDR3 DNA reads TGTGCCACCAGCAGAGAAGAAGGGGCTGGCTACACCTTC. Residues: CATSREEGAGYTF.

This clonotype was seen at least ten times. The chain couples TRBV28 to TRBJ1-1; D call uncertain. The germline gives CDR1 MDHEN, CDR2 SYDVKM. This CDR3 is 14 amino acids long. V was pared by 1 base and J by 8 bases, with 14 bases between. DNA of the CDR3: TGTGCCAGCAGTTTATTATCGACCGATAAGGAAGCTTTCTTT. Amino acid sequence: CASSLLSTDKEAFF.

This clonotype appeared many times. This chain joins TRBV6-1 and TRBJ1-1; a weak D match, TRBD1 (5 bases). The CDR3 has 14 amino acids. CDR1 MNHNS and CDR2 SASEGT come from the germline V gene. V gave up 5 bases and J gave up 1 base, with 11 bases separating them. The DNA for the CDR3 is TGTGCCAGCAGTTCCGACGGACAGAACACTGAAGCTTTCTTT. This codes for CASSSDGQNTEAFF.

This clonotype was counted many times. The chain uses TRBV19 and TRBJ1-5; tentative D call: TRBD1 (5 bases). The CDR3 is 13 residues long. The V end lost 3 bases, the J end lost 4 bases, and 7 bases lay between the germline ends. Germline loops: CDR1 LNHDA, CDR2 SQIVND (reference sequence). DNA of the CDR3: TGTGCCAGTAGTATGGGACGGAATCAGCCCCAGCATTTT. Translating it yields CASSMGRNQPQHF.